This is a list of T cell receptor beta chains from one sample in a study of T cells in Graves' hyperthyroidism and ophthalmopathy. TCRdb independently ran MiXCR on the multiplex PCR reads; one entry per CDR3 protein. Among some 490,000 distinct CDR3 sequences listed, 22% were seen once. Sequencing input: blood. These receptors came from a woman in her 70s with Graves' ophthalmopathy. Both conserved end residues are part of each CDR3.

CDR3aa: CASSEDRLYGYTF
v_gene: TRBV25-1
j_gene: TRBJ1-2

CDR3aa: CASSHDAERYEQYF
v_gene: TRBV12-3/TRBV12-4
j_gene: TRBJ2-7

CDR3aa: CSVQQAYEQYF
v_gene: TRBV29-1
j_gene: TRBJ2-7

CDR3aa: CASSWTVYEQYF
v_gene: TRBV7-9
j_gene: TRBJ2-7

CDR3aa: CASSQVSETQYF
v_gene: TRBV3-1
j_gene: TRBJ2-5

CDR3aa: CASSYSRRGGHGYTF
v_gene: TRBV6-2/TRBV6-3
j_gene: TRBJ1-2

CDR3aa: CASSFLGAPGELFF
v_gene: TRBV11-2
j_gene: TRBJ2-2

CDR3aa: CASSFGRLNEKLFF
v_gene: TRBV5-1
j_gene: TRBJ1-4

CDR3aa: CASSSTSLYEQYF
v_gene: TRBV5-1
j_gene: TRBJ2-7

CDR3aa: CASSSRGASSGNTIYF
v_gene: TRBV9
j_gene: TRBJ1-3

CDR3aa: CASSPTVEQFF
v_gene: TRBV18
j_gene: TRBJ2-1

CDR3aa: CASSARQVGATDTQYF
v_gene: TRBV6-1
j_gene: TRBJ2-3

CDR3aa: CASSSDGTSGRGEQFF
v_gene: TRBV18
j_gene: TRBJ2-1

CDR3aa: CASSRDGASGGTFQETQYF
v_gene: TRBV7-8
j_gene: TRBJ2-5

CDR3aa: CASGQGPYEQYF
v_gene: TRBV7-3
j_gene: TRBJ2-7

CDR3aa: CASSSGTSGRGSYNEQFF
v_gene: TRBV4-1
j_gene: TRBJ2-1

CDR3aa: CASSASGKGNEQFF
v_gene: TRBV2
j_gene: TRBJ2-1

CDR3aa: CASSFSVRDGYTF
v_gene: TRBV12-3/TRBV12-4
j_gene: TRBJ1-2

CDR3aa: CASSPVGTRAYEQYF
v_gene: TRBV18
j_gene: TRBJ2-7

CDR3aa: CASSLDRDSNQPQHF
v_gene: TRBV6-1
j_gene: TRBJ1-5

CDR3aa: CASSLVLRGGNQPQHF
v_gene: TRBV12-3/TRBV12-4
j_gene: TRBJ1-5

CDR3aa: CASRLSGLAGGNVDTQYF
v_gene: TRBV10-1
j_gene: TRBJ2-3

CDR3aa: CSAPSLGGSYNEQFF
v_gene: TRBV20-1
j_gene: TRBJ2-1

CDR3aa: CASRFDGSSYNEQFF
v_gene: TRBV6-1
j_gene: TRBJ2-1

CDR3aa: CASSLGGRGGGYTF
v_gene: TRBV12-3/TRBV12-4
j_gene: TRBJ1-2

CDR3aa: CASSSIVGGETQYF
v_gene: TRBV5-1
j_gene: TRBJ2-5

CDR3aa: CASSLSQTHTDTQYF
v_gene: TRBV5-1
j_gene: TRBJ2-3

CDR3aa: CASSPTGGYGYTF
v_gene: TRBV12-3/TRBV12-4
j_gene: TRBJ1-2

CDR3aa: CASSYPAGGGEGWEQYF
v_gene: TRBV6-5
j_gene: TRBJ2-7

CDR3aa: CASSEEGMWTDTQYF
v_gene: TRBV6-4
j_gene: TRBJ2-3

CDR3aa: CASSTQGLGPGANVLTF
v_gene: TRBV6-2/TRBV6-3
j_gene: TRBJ2-6

CDR3aa: CASSPPGQGPNSPLHF
v_gene: TRBV7-9
j_gene: TRBJ1-6

CDR3aa: CASTVPSGTGREGEQFF
v_gene: TRBV6-1
j_gene: TRBJ2-1

CDR3aa: CASSPGTASTEAFF
v_gene: TRBV6-2/TRBV6-3
j_gene: TRBJ1-1

CDR3aa: CASSQPRGASYNEQFF
v_gene: TRBV28
j_gene: TRBJ2-1

CDR3aa: CASSTGTGNGNTIYF
v_gene: TRBV19
j_gene: TRBJ1-3

CDR3aa: CASSSPGQPGRQPQHF
v_gene: TRBV6-1
j_gene: TRBJ1-5

CDR3aa: CASGGGGNTGELFF
v_gene: TRBV19
j_gene: TRBJ2-2

CDR3aa: CASSAGQQETQYF
v_gene: TRBV18
j_gene: TRBJ2-5

CDR3aa: CASSPSGPRQETQYF
v_gene: TRBV3-1
j_gene: TRBJ2-5

CDR3aa: CASSLDVREALFYGYTF
v_gene: TRBV7-2
j_gene: TRBJ1-2

CDR3aa: CASSFIAGNEQFF
v_gene: TRBV5-1
j_gene: TRBJ2-1

CDR3aa: CAWSVGSVKVYEQYF
v_gene: TRBV30
j_gene: TRBJ2-7

CDR3aa: CASSYYSPSGTRGTQETQYF
v_gene: TRBV6-5
j_gene: TRBJ2-5

CDR3aa: CASSQDSYTDTQYF
v_gene: TRBV28
j_gene: TRBJ2-3